The present T cell receptor beta chain was sequenced within a study of blood T cell repertoires in COVID-19. Study as a whole: Whether acute or convalescent, the COVID-19 samples came from the United States, Italy and Spain. T cells, B-cell-depleted T cells, or PBMCs provided the cDNA or gDNA that served as material.

The CDR3 totals 13 residues. The germline gives CDR1 SGHVS, CDR2 FQNEAQ. V lost 5 bases to trimming and J lost 4 bases, with 12 bases between them. Original handling: Reference gene primer amplification gave estimated nucleated cell counts. Generated by immunoSEQ multiplex PCR, the TCRdb table keeps only in-frame clones and is missing some. The V and J calls and clone size were taken over from that table, and D and trimming were inferred from the DNA. Among 200,000 or so clones, roughly 76% were seen once, and the ten largest hold around 12%. Seattle researchers signed up patients amid active infection and tracked them longitudinally.

Sequencing input: peripheral blood. This rearrangement joins TRBV7-8 to TRBJ2-7; D is ambiguous. The receptor was derived from a woman over 75 with COVID-19, enrolled during active disease. CDR3 nucleotide sequence: TGTGCCAGCAGCCGGCATTTGACTTACGAGCAGTACTTC. Protein: CASSRHLTYEQYF.